The 7 T cell receptor beta chains in this list originate from one sample, sequenced in a study of fetal regulatory T cell absence and autoimmunity. Method: immunoSEQ multiplex PCR; TCRdb's copy keeps in-frame clones and lacks some. The sample yields approximately 46,000 clones, roughly four fifths seen once. Sequencing used cord blood. Every receptor here comes from a newborn boy with IPEX syndrome.

The chain is built from TRBV7-2 and TRBJ2-7; TRBD1 is a possible D gene (5 bases). Germline lookup yields CDR1 SGHTA and CDR2 FQGNSA. V was pared by 0 bases and J by 4 bases, with 10 bases between. The CDR3 runs to 14 residues. CDR3 sequence (DNA): TGTGCCAGCAGCTTAGCCAGCTCAGGGTACGAGCAGTACTTC. Protein sequence: CASSLASSGYEQYF. Full variable domain (missing parts from reference TRBV7-2 and TRBJ2-7): GAGVSQSPSNKVTEKGKDVELRCDPISGHTALYWYRQSLGQGLEFLIYFQGNSAPDKSGLPSDRFSAERTGGSVSTLTIQRTQQEDSAVYLCASSLASSGYEQYFGPGTRLTVT.

The CDR3 reads CASSPSQRLTDTQYF. In nucleotides, the CDR3 is TGCGCCAGCAGCCCTTCTCAGAGACTCACAGATACGCAGTATTTT. The chain uses TRBV5-1 and TRBJ2-3; D uncertain. CDR1 and CDR2 from the germline V gene are SGHRS and YFSETQ. The CDR3 extends over 15 amino acids. The V end was cut by 4 bases, the J end by 2 bases, with 14 bases between.

This clone is a singleton in its sample. The CDR3 region has the DNA TGTGCCAGCAGCCCGGGACAGGGGGGTACTGAAGCTTTCTTT. This sequence encodes CASSPGQGGTEAFF. The rearrangement joins TRBV11-3 to TRBJ1-1; 11 bases are shared with TRBD1. Germline assignment: CDR1 SGHNT and CDR2 YENEEA. This CDR3 region has 14 residues. V lost 5 bases to trimming and J lost 5 bases; unmatched junction nucleotides: 4.

The chain couples TRBV5-5 to TRBJ1-2, with D unclear. The CDR3 spans 14 residues. Trimming cost V 4 bases and J 5 bases, with 15 bases left between them. Looked up from germline, CDR1 is SGHKS and CDR2 is YYEKEE (reference sequence). CDR3 nucleotides: TGTGCCAGCAGCCAAAGGGAAGTCGGATATGGCTACACCTTC. Translating it yields CASSQREVGYGYTF.

This clone was counted a few times. The genes are TRBV18 and TRBJ2-3; no definite D call. CDR1 and CDR2 (germline): KGHSH, LQKENI. The CDR3 has 14 amino acids. Trimming pared 0 bases from V and 2 bases from J, leaving 6 bases between. CDR3 sequence: CASSPPQHTDTQYF. CDR3 DNA: TGTGCCAGCTCACCACCCCAGCACACAGATACGCAGTATTTT. Drawing the rest from reference TRBV18 and TRBJ2-3, the complete variable domain is NAGVMQNPRHLVRRRGQEARLRCSPMKGHSHVYWYRQLPEEGLKFMVYLQKENIIDESGMPKERFSAEFPKEGPSILRIQQVVRGDSAAYFCASSPPQHTDTQYFGPGTRLTVL.

The chain employs TRBV9 and TRBJ2-1, with 8 bases lining up with TRBD1. CDR1 is SGDLS and CDR2 is YYNGEE in the germline V gene. The CDR3 is made up of 15 amino acids. With V trimmed by 3 bases and J by 3 bases, 5 bases remained unmatched. CDR3 nucleotide sequence: TGTGCCAGCAGCGCCGGACAGGGCCACTACAATGAGCAGTTCTTC. Its protein product is CASSAGQGHYNEQFF.

The rearrangement uses TRBV9 and TRBJ2-1; 8 positions agree with TRBD2. The CDR3 spans 17 residues. Germline assignment: CDR1 SGDLS and CDR2 YYNGEE. Trimming removed 2 bases from V and 1 base from J; junction bases left unmatched: 8. Here the CDR3 DNA reads TGTGCCAGCAGCGTTTCCCGGACTAGCAGGTCCTACAATGAGCAGTTCTTC. Its translation: CASSVSRTSRSYNEQFF. Filled out from reference TRBV9 and TRBJ2-1, the complete variable domain reads DSGVTQTPKHLITATGQRVTLRCSPRSGDLSVYWYQQSLDQGLQFLIQYYNGEERAKGNILERFSAQQFPDLHSELNLSSLELGDSALYFCASSVSRTSRSYNEQFFGPGTRLTVL.